This T cell receptor (beta chain) was sequenced in a study of T cell responses to AZD1222 COVID-19 vaccine. Study-wide findings and caveats: Donors in the cohort were predominantly white British and more often female, and clonal diversity was possibly underestimated. Repertoire collection took place solely once the T cell response had peaked.

With regard to this clone: Its antigen is still unknown.

Trimming stripped 2 bases from V and 2 bases from J, with 10 bases between. The CDR3 extends over 15 amino acids. The germline V gene has CDR1 SGHAT and CDR2 FQNNGV. Generated by immunoSEQ multiplex PCR, the TCRdb table keeps only in-frame clones and is missing some. The repertoire holds around 130,000 clones, with approximately 90% as singletons. The material sequenced was peripheral blood, taken 28 days after the second dose of the MenACWY control vaccine. The V call is TRBV11-2, the J call TRBJ1-5; D remains ambiguous. The receptor was isolated from an adult who received the MenACWY meningococcal vaccine as a control. The CDR3 loop reads CASSLSSVGNQPQHF. The CDR3 DNA reads as TGTGCCAGCAGCTTAAGTTCAGTAGGCAATCAGCCCCAGCATTTT.